A single sample is the source of the 3 T cell receptor beta chains below, sequenced in a study of T cells expressing NK-cell markers. TCRdb reprocessed the 5' RACE reads and reports one entry per CDR3 protein, with no DNA. This sample contains 500,000 to 600,000 distinct CDR3 sequences. The sample consisted of blood T cells: a sorted CD56 or NKG2C T cell subset, CD4+ or CD8+ T cells, or bulk PBMC T cells (not recorded which). These receptors were taken from a man between 18 and 29 years old in good health.

The V gene is TRBV20-1, the J gene TRBJ2-7; checking the TCRdb D call of TRBD2 is not possible without DNA. CDR1 is DFQATT and CDR2 is SNEGSKA in the germline V gene (reference sequence). The CDR3 extends over 15 amino acids. CDR3 in amino acids: CSARDLGTSGSEQYF.

The chain's CDR3 is CATQDGSYNEQFF. The rearrangement uses TRBV7-8 and TRBJ2-1. The CDR3 is 13 amino acids. The germline gives CDR1 SGHVS, CDR2 FQNEAQ.

The chain is built from TRBV29-1 and TRBJ2-5; TCRdb designates TRBD1, a call that cannot be tested without DNA. Germline-derived CDR1 and CDR2 are SQVTM and ANQGSEA. The CDR3 covers 12 residues. The CDR3 loop reads CSVDTGARSQYF. The full variable domain, with the rest looked up from reference TRBV29-1 and TRBJ2-5, is SAVISQKPSRDICQRGTSLTIQCQVDSQVTMMFWYRQQPGQSLTLIATANQGSEATYESGFVIDKFPISRPNLTFSTLTVSNMSPEDSSIYLCSVDTGARSQYFGPGTRLLVL.